This entry lists 15 T cell receptor beta chains sequenced from one sample in a study of regulatory T cells in long-lasting Graves disease. With iRepertoire HTBI primers and Arm-PCR of CDR3 regions, TCR beta libraries were built. TCRdb re-derived calls from the multiplex PCR reads in MiXCR, one entry per CDR3 protein. The sample consists of approximately 440,000 distinct CDR3 sequences, around 15% of them appearing once. Indicated time point: newly diagnosed GD, antithyroid drugs for less than 3 months. TCR sequences were obtained from RNA taken from PBMCs. This sample also appeared in a second study, on T cells in Graves' hyperthyroidism and ophthalmopathy.

The specimen was peripheral blood mononuclear cells (PBMCs), collected at new diagnosis, from a patient treated with antithyroid drugs. The receptors were gathered from a middle-aged man with Graves disease.

In its sample, this clonotype was seen a few times. The chain joins TRBV7-9 to TRBJ2-2, with 10 positions matching TRBD1. The CDR3 spans 16 residues. With 5 bases clipped from V and 6 bases from J, the junction kept 9 bases outside the gene matches. CDR1 and CDR2 from the germline V gene are SEHNR and FQNEAQ (reference sequence). CDR3 sequence reads: CASSPRQGARAGELFF. CDR3 DNA sequence: TGTGCCAGCAGCCCACGACAGGGGGCCCGGGCCGGGGAGCTGTTTTTT.

This clonotype was seen at least ten times. This chain joins TRBV30 and TRBJ1-2; 7 nucleotides agree with TRBD1. The CDR3 has 12 amino acids. Germline V CDR1 and CDR2: GTSNPN, SVGIG (reference sequence). Germline trimming cut 3 bases from V and 6 bases from J; bases unmatched to any gene: 4. CDR3 amino acids: CAWRLGTDGYTF. In nucleotides, the CDR3 is TGTGCCTGGAGACTGGGGACAGATGGCTACACCTTC.

This clonotype was seen at least ten times. The chain is built from TRBV7-2 and TRBJ2-7; 15 nucleotides align to TRBD2. The CDR3 contains 14 residues. The V gene end was trimmed by 4 bases and the J gene end by 6 bases; junction bases not matched to a gene: 1. Germline values: CDR1 SGHTA, CDR2 FQGNSA. CDR3 protein: CASSWTSGRAEQYF. The CDR3, as DNA: TGTGCCAGCAGCTGGACTAGCGGGAGGGCCGAGCAGTACTTC.

This clonotype was seen repeatedly, ten times or more. This chain joins TRBV28 and TRBJ2-1; 9 bases fit TRBD1. Germline trimming cut 2 bases from V and 7 bases from J; bases unmatched to any gene: 6. The CDR3 spans 15 residues. Germline V CDR1 and CDR2: MDHEN, SYDVKM. The CDR3: CASSLTGQGRNEQFF. CDR3 in DNA: TGTGCCAGCAGTTTAACGGGACAGGGCCGGAATGAGCAGTTCTTC.

Worth noting for this clonotype: This could be a read error, since a much larger clone is one nucleotide away. The rearrangement uses TRBV2 and TRBJ2-1; 7 bases map to TRBD2. Germline CDR1 reads SNHLY; CDR2 reads FYNNEI. The CDR3 has 15 residues. CDR3 nucleotides: TGTGCCAGCAGTGAGGGGACTACCGGGGTCGATGAGCGGTTCTTC. As protein: CASSEGTTGVDERFF.

The gene calls are TRBV9 and TRBJ2-7; TRBD1 agrees at 7 bases. Germline V gene sequence: CDR1 SGDLS, CDR2 YYNGEE. The CDR3 contains 15 residues. J gave up 0 bases and V 1 base, and 4 bases lay outside the gene matches. DNA for the CDR3: TGTGCCAGCAGCGTATCTTGGGACAGCTCCTACGAGCAGTACTTC. Its translation is CASSVSWDSSYEQYF.

The chain has TRBV20-1 and TRBJ1-5, with D uncertain. The CDR3 loop spans 16 amino acids. Germline V gene data show CDR1 as DFQATT and CDR2 as SNEGSKA (reference sequence). Trimming cost V 0 bases and J 2 bases, with 14 bases left between them. This CDR3 reads CSARDPGSRRNQPQHF. The DNA for the CDR3 is TGCAGTGCTAGAGATCCGGGCAGCCGACGCAATCAGCCCCAGCATTTT.

This chain joins TRBV5-1 and TRBJ2-7; 11 bases map to TRBD1. Looked up from germline, CDR1 is SGHRS and CDR2 is YFSETQ. V lost 5 bases to trimming and J lost 1 base; unmatched junction nucleotides: 5. This CDR3 has 15 amino acids. CDR3: CASRTGQGESYEQYF. The CDR3 region has the DNA TGCGCCAGCAGAACGGGACAGGGGGAATCCTACGAGCAGTACTTC.

This clonotype was picked up many times. This chain uses TRBV12-3 or TRBV12-4 with TRBJ2-1, with 11 bases matching TRBD1. The CDR3 is 16 amino acids. V lost 1 base to trimming and J lost 9 bases; unmatched junction nucleotides: 8. The CDR3 is CASSLGRTGGLGEQFF. The CDR3 DNA reads TGTGCCAGCAGTTTAGGTAGGACAGGGGGCTTGGGTGAGCAGTTCTTC.

The chain employs TRBV10-1 and TRBJ1-5; 8 bases align to TRBD1. This CDR3 comprises 14 residues. Germline CDR1 is WNHNN and CDR2 is SYGVQD (reference sequence). The junction had 5 bases not matched to a gene; V was cut back by 9 bases and J by 1 base. CDR3 in amino acids: CARRTGPSNQPQHF. CDR3 DNA sequence: TGCGCCAGGAGGACAGGGCCCAGCAATCAGCCCCAGCATTTT.

About this clonotype itself: A junction end diverges from the germline sequence, so it may reflect a read error. This chain connects TRBV13 to TRBJ2-2; D may be TRBD1 (6 bases). CDR3 size: 16 residues. Per germline, CDR1 PRHDT and CDR2 FYEKMQ (reference sequence). CDR3 sequence reads: CASSLGPGQLAGELSF. As DNA, the CDR3 is TGTGCCAGCAGCTTAGGACCGGGACAACTCGCCGGGGAGCTGTCTTTT.

This clonotype has a count of ten or more. The chain combines TRBV5-5 with TRBJ2-1; D gene uncertain. The CDR3 extends over 11 amino acids. Trimming shortened V by 3 bases and J by 8 bases, and 6 bases separated the two germline ends. Looked up from germline, CDR1 is SGHKS and CDR2 is YYEKEE (reference sequence). This chain's CDR3 is CASSYSDEQFF. In DNA form, the CDR3 reads TGTGCCAGCAGCTATAGTGATGAGCAGTTCTTC.

This clonotype was seen ten or more times. The gene calls are TRBV7-2 and TRBJ2-3; D possibly corresponds to TRBD2 (6 bases). The CDR3 is made up of 16 amino acids. CDR1 is SGHTA, CDR2 FQGNSA, per germline. Trimming took off 6 bases at V and 0 bases at J, with 16 bases between the two ends. For the CDR3, the DNA is TGTGCCAGCAGTTTGCAAAGGGACTGGAGCACAGATACGCAGTATTTT. Protein: CASSLQRDWSTDTQYF. The entire variable domain, with the rest obtained from reference TRBV7-2 and TRBJ2-3, is as follows: GAGVSQSPSNKVTEKGKDVELRCDPISGHTALYWYRQSLGQGLEFLIYFQGNSAPDKSGLPSDRFSAERTGGSVSTLTIQRTQQEDSAVYLCASSLQRDWSTDTQYFGPGTRLTVL.

This clonotype was seen many times. This chain connects TRBV28 to TRBJ2-1; TRBD2 might be the D (6 bases). Trimming pared 9 bases from V and 4 bases from J, leaving 16 bases between. Per the germline V gene, CDR1 is MDHEN and CDR2 is SYDVKM. This CDR3 has 14 residues. In DNA form, the CDR3 reads TGTGCCAGTTACCGGAGCGGGCTGTACAATGAGCAGTTCTTC. It yields the protein CASYRSGLYNEQFF.

Points on this clonotype: One end of the junction varies from germline; a read error may be responsible. This chain joins TRBV30 and TRBJ1-5; D gene unclear. Looked up from germline, CDR1 is GTSNPN and CDR2 is SVGIG (reference sequence). The CDR3 spans 13 residues. CDR3 sequence: CAWNSLSNQPQHF. The DNA for the CDR3 is TGTGCGTGGAACAGTCTTAGCAATCAGCCCCAGCATTTT.